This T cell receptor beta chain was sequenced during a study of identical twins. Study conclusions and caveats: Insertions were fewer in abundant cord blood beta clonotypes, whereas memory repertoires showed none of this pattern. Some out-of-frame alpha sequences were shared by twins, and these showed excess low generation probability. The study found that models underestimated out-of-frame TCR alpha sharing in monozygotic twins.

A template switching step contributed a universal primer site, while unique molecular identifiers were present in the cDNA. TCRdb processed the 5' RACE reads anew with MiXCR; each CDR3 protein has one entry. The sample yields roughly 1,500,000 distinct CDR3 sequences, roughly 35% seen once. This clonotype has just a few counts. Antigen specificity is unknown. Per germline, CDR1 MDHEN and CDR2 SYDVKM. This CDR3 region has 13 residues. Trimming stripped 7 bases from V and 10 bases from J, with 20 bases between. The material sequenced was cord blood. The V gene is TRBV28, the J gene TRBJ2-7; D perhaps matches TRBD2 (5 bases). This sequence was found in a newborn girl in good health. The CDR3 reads CASNFIFAGAQYF. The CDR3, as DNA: TGTGCCAGCAATTTCATCTTTGCGGGTGCCCAGTACTTC.